The rows below give T cell receptor beta chains drawn from one sample of a study of blood T cell repertoires in COVID-19. The table came from immunoSEQ multiplex PCR; TCRdb's copy has only in-frame clones and leaves some out. The sample yields about 190,000 clones, more than 70% seen once. Sequences were obtained from peripheral blood. These receptors originate from a woman aged 35 to 49 who had recovered from COVID-19. Both conserved end residues are trimmed from each CDR3. Size values are once, few and many counts, or a class for expanded clones, and some rows have none.

v_call clone_size cdr3_aa
TRBV29-1 NA STRPASGNNEQF
TRBV4-3 once ASSQDRGGLGNEQF
TRBV24-1 NA ATSDLLDFGSMGGPSYEQY
TRBV20-1 NA SASSGRGPDTQY
TRBV6-1 NA ASSEALGQEANTGELF
TRBV9 few ASSVVGARSSTDTQY
TRBV27 many ASSPLAMNTEAF
TRBV7-8 NA ASRPNEITGELF
TRBV4-1 NA ASSQESVSYEQY
TRBV6-5 NA ASSYLSSGSGEQF
TRBV7-9 NA ASSLVSGVVNEQF
TRBV6-5 NA ASSYVETPYEQY
TRBV18 NA ASSLSGTRNTEAF
TRBV18 NA ASSPRQGSSGNTIY
TRBV18 NA ASSPLSGSGFQETQY
TRBV11-3 NA ASSLTGTGAHEQY
TRBV5-1 NA ASSLAPGTGTYEQY
TRBV28 NA ASSFNVGEQY
TRBV30 NA AWREAGELF
TRBV3-1/TRBV3-2 NA ASSQIGGGSGELF
TRBV30 NA AWSVFQGGSYEQY
TRBV6-5 NA ASSFRLAGYNEQF
TRBV2 NA ASSSEQGAPVDQY
TRBV7-2 NA ASSSGLAKNIQY
TRBV19 NA ASRTGGETQY
TRBV5-4 NA ASSKTGGDEQF
TRBV5-4 NA ASSFSGSYEQY
TRBV19 NA ASSRPNQGTEAF
TRBV28 NA ASSGHAKSFRYEQY
TRBV29-1 NA SVSGGFGSGLAGERPNTDTQY
TRBV7-8 NA ASSETGSLAYEQY